The entry below describes one T cell receptor (beta chain). Its target is unknown. This specimen comes from a study of post-analysis software for immune sequencing data. At the level of the study: Progressive-relapsing, secondary progressive and relapsing-remitting multiple sclerosis were among the disease courses included. Study observations and caveats: Diversity measured as normalized Chao1 was significantly lower in multiple sclerosis patients than in controls. Roughly 5 TRBV segments (TRBV5-6, TRBV5-1 and TRBV20-1 among them) occurred more frequently in patients than in controls. F measure clustering grouped samples strongly by preparation batch.

Germline CDR1 and CDR2: ENHRY and SYGVKD. The V gene lost 4 bases and the J gene lost 2 bases, with 7 bases spanning the gap. The CDR3 consists of 13 residues. Unique molecular identifiers had been added to the TCR beta cDNA libraries. Out of about 0.95 to 10 million T cells, about 520,000 cDNA molecules were generated. In TCRdb, the PCR reads were re-called with MiXCR into one record per CDR3 protein. The sample includes about 460,000 distinct CDR3 sequences, 45% of them seen just once. The sequencing sample was made of blood. This clonotype was obtained from a girl aged 10 to 17 with multiple sclerosis. The rearrangement uses TRBV10-3 and TRBJ2-3; D is uncertain. In DNA form, the CDR3 reads TGTGCCATCAGTGGGGGTCCCACAGATACGCAGTATTTT. This gives the protein CAISGGPTDTQYF.